This T cell receptor beta chain was recovered during a study of cytomegalovirus exposure and HLA in healthy donors. Study information: The same platform was used for the 90 to 150 validation repertoires as for the approximately 670 first-cohort repertoires, as reported in a later analysis.

As to this clone: Antigen specificity is unknown.

Whole-study results and caveats: With high specificity and sensitivity, the classifier reportedly diagnosed cytomegalovirus status. Among TCR sequences, most were rare, though some public TCRs appeared in many donors. Confirmation in vitro established that a few CMV-associated chains were specific for CMV antigens.

TCRdb keeps only in-frame clones here, not all; method: immunoSEQ multiplex PCR. The sample yields a few hundred thousand clones, around 90% seen once. This TCR was recovered from a man aged 25 to 40 in good health and CMV-seronegative. Sequenced: PBMCs.

CDR3 bases: TGCAGCGTTGAGGGAGGACTTGACCCCCTCTATGGCTACACCTTC. It codes for CSVEGGLDPLYGYTF. The chain carries TRBV29-1 and TRBJ1-2; D gene uncertain. The V gene lost 3 bases and the J gene lost 4 bases, with 18 bases spanning the gap. Germline loops: CDR1 SQVTM, CDR2 ANQGSEA. The CDR3 runs to 15 residues. Full variable domain (rest looked up from reference TRBV29-1 and TRBJ1-2): SAVISQKPSRDICQRGTSLTIQCQVDSQVTMMFWYRQQPGQSLTLIATANQGSEATYESGFVIDKFPISRPNLTFSTLTVSNMSPEDSSIYLCSVEGGLDPLYGYTFGSGTRLTVV.